Given below is one TCR beta chain in context. Under the authors' procedure: Reference gene primer amplification gave nucleated cell count estimates. The table came from immunoSEQ multiplex PCR; TCRdb's copy has only in-frame clones and leaves some out. Clone size and the V and J calls come from that table; the DNA yielded D and trimming. The repertoire holds roughly 70,000 clones, with about 86% as singletons. This CDR3 has 17 residues. CDR1 LNHDA and CDR2 SQIVND come from the germline V gene (reference sequence). The germline V and J ends were trimmed by 0 bases and 2 bases, with 14 bases remaining between them. The data originate from a study of blood T cell repertoires in COVID-19. Overall study: Samples of COVID-19 (acute and convalescent) were obtained from the United States, Italy and Spain. PBMCs, B-cell-depleted T cells, or T cells were the source of the cDNA or gDNA that made up the material.

The clonotype originates from a man between 65 and 80 years old with active COVID-19. The source material was peripheral blood. The chain combines TRBV19 with TRBJ1-5; D is unresolved. The CDR3 protein is CASSIDLVSERNQPQHF. CDR3 DNA sequence: TGTGCCAGTAGTATAGACCTGGTCAGCGAACGCAATCAGCCCCAGCATTTT.